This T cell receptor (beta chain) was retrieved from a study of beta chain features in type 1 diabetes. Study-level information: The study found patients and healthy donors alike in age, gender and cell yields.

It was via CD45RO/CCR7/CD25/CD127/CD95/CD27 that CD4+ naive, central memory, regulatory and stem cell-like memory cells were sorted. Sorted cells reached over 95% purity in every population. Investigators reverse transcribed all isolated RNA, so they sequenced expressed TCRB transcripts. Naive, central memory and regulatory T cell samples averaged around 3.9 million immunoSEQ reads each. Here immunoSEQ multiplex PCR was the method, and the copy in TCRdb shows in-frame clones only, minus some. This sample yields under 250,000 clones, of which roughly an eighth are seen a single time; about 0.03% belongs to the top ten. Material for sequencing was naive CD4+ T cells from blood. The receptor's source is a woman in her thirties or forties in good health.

CDR3 DNA: TGTGCCAGCAACCTACAGGGGGCAGCTGGTATTGGGGCCAACGTCCTGACTTTC. Residues: CASNLQGAAGIGANVLTF. V gene TRBV2 combines with J gene TRBJ2-6; 9 nucleotides agree with TRBD1. The trim removed 7 bases at V and 3 bases at J, leaving 13 bases unmatched. This CDR3 has 18 residues. Germline lookup yields CDR1 SNHLY and CDR2 FYNNEI.